This T cell receptor (beta chain) comes out of a study of shared clonotypes between healthy human individuals (TCRdb year 2020). For the wider study: Two women and three men aged 18 to 49 years were included in the cohort. For each donor, CD4 naive and CD4 memory were each given three plates, CD8 naive was given two plates, and CD8 memory was given one plate. To estimate repertoire size and how much clonotypes are shared between individuals, the study performed deep sequencing of blood TCR repertoires from five healthy adults. To increase sequencing depth and limit assay-specific biases, different laboratories used diverse techniques to prepare libraries and sequence TCR repertoires. Per donor, leukapheresis produced somewhere between about 0.85 and 9.5 billion PBMCs. Overall study results and their limits: Sharing across a few donors was observed for approximately 5% of naive CD4, over 3% of naive CD8, roughly 2.4% of memory CD4, and about 0.4% of memory CD8 clonotypes. Even with the large sequencing depth, rarefaction of the sorted-subset datasets indicated that sequencing was incomplete. Estimated clonotype richness was generally larger for naive than for memory subsets. Because the study included a small number of donors, the genetic and exposure-history diversity represented was limited. Only blood was sampled, and tissue TCR repertoires likely differ from those in blood. Compared with non-shared clonotypes, the clonotypes found in all four sorted-subset donors had higher generation probabilities. Based on pairwise subsampling, the degree of clonotype sharing among donors was expected to be affected by sequencing depth.

The V end loses 4 bases and the J end loses 0 bases, and a stretch of 14 bases separates them. CDR1 and CDR2 are read off the germline V gene as SGHRS and YFSETQ. Including cysteine and phenylalanine, the CDR3 has 15 amino acids. The kept DNA is CDR3 alone, 45 bases in frame from the first base. The donors were healthy, HIV-negative adults who had no recently reported acute infections or vaccinations. All donors were Caucasian adults living in Nashville, Tennessee, USA. CD4+ T cells were enriched by magnetic negative selection; naive cells were then positively selected on CD45RA, and the negative fraction formed the memory subset. Blood was collected by leukapheresis, and PBMCs were isolated by Ficoll-Histopaque density gradient centrifugation and then cryopreserved in liquid nitrogen vapor phase. Purity and quantity of every magnetically sorted T cell population were checked by analytical flow cytometry. From each sorted fraction, genomic DNA was isolated and quantified by UV absorbance on a Nanodrop 2000c.

Using the deep immunoSEQ assay, TCR CDR3 regions were amplified from genomic DNA by multiplex PCR. Genomic DNA extracted from each cell subset was distributed evenly over all wells of several immunoSEQ 96-well plates, and each plate served as one replicate. Each replicate PCR for sorted subsets received around 200 ng genomic DNA, equal to roughly 30,000 T cell genomes. Purified libraries were quantified with a Qubit 3.0 fluorometer, sized on a Bioanalyzer 2100, and re-quantified with the KAPA Library Quantification kit. Every immunoSEQ 96-well plate was sequenced on a separate single-read 150-cycle Illumina NextSeq 550 flow cell. The paper's data handling went like this. Because the immunoSEQ output held only junctional sequences and lacked quality scores, the filtering could not match the filtering applied to full-length reads. To assign V/J genes and CDR3, sequences were annotated using PyIR, a Python wrapper for IgBLAST v1.9, with IMGT germline references. Reads were filtered out if the reads had weak V/J assignments (E-value above 1e-6), no CDR3, stop codons, out-of-frame junctions, or ambiguous translated residues. V3J clonotypes were defined by identical inferred V gene, J gene, and CDR3 amino acid sequence. Percentage overlap between repertoires was computed as shared unique clonotypes divided by the size of the smaller repertoire. Three approaches were used to assess repertoire richness: RTK rarefaction, the Chao1 estimator, and Recon v2.1 estimates of unobserved clonotypes. OLGA was used to compute generation probabilities for all TCRbeta clonotypes that the gDNA method yielded from a handful of donors. Sourced from immuneACCESS, this table was stored by TCRdb with only in-frame sequences that have V and J called. A share of the clones is absent; for the studies checked, an unresolved V gene accounts for under half, and the remainder has no known explanation. V and J calls and clone size are given by that table; D and trimming were obtained from the DNA. The sample table contains 2.3 million or so clones; only one count was recorded for over 90% of them. About 0.41% of the sample lies in the top ten.

Points on this clone: The target of this receptor is not known. Base qualities were left out, and no much larger clone turns up one base away.

This chain is built from TRBV5-1 and TRBJ2-7; the D gene is tentatively TRBD1 or TRBD2, each matching 6 bases. The sample consisted of naive CD4+ T cells from PBMCs. The cell subset or site tag for this specimen amounts to: CD45RA+ positively selected. This TCR was recovered from a man aged 18 to 29 in good health. Some clones in this sample may be carry-over from other donors' samples. The DNA reads TGCGCCAGCAGCCCGGAGGGGGGACCCTCCTACGAGCAGTACTTC. Its product reads: CASSPEGGPSYEQYF.